This T cell receptor (beta chain) was sequenced during a study of cytomegalovirus exposure and HLA in healthy donors. Study observations and caveats: The study flagged roughly 160 TCR beta chains as cytomegalovirus-associated. The later analysis indicated that the majority of CMV-associated TCR beta chains appeared HLA-restricted.

PCR involved 60 Vbeta and 13 Jbeta primers. Profiled with immunoSEQ multiplex PCR; TCRdb holds only in-frame clones, not every one. The sample includes 150,000 or so clones, about 85% of them seen just once. Healthy bone marrow donors made up the donor group. The ends lost 2 bases at V and 5 bases at J; junction bases unmatched: 6. Germline V CDR1 and CDR2: GTSNPN, SVGIG (reference sequence). CDR3 size: 14 residues. This clone appeared once. The antigen is unknown. Sequencing input: PBMCs. This TCR derives from a male donor in good health and CMV-seropositive. The chain recombines TRBV30 with TRBJ2-5, with 9 bases matching TRBD2. CDR3 in amino acids: CAWSHSGRRETQYF. As DNA, the CDR3 is TGTGCCTGGAGTCACAGCGGGAGGAGGGAGACCCAGTACTTC. The complete variable domain, with remaining parts taken from reference TRBV30 and TRBJ2-5, reads SQTIHQWPATLVQPVGSPLSLECTVEGTSNPNLYWYRQAAGRGLQLLFYSVGIGQISSEVPQNLSASRPQDRQFILSSKKLLLSDSGFYLCAWSHSGRRETQYFGPGTRLLVL.